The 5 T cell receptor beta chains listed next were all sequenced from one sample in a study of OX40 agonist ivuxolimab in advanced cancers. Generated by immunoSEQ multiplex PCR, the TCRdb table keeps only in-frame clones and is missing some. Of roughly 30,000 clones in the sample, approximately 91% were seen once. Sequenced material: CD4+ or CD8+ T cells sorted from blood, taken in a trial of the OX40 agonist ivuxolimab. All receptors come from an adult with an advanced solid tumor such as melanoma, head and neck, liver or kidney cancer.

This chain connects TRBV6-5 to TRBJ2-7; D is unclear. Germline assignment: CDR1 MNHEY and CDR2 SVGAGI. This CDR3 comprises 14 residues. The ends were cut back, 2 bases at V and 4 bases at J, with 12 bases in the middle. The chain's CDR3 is CASSYASLEYEQYF. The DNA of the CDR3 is TGTGCCAGCAGTTACGCATCCCTAGAATACGAGCAGTACTTC.

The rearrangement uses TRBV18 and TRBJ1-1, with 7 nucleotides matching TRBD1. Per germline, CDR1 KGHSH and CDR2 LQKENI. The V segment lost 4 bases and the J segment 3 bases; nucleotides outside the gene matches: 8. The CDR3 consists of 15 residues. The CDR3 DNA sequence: TGTGCCAGCTCACTCAGGGGGGGAGAATACACTGAAGCTTTCTTT. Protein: CASSLRGGEYTEAFF.

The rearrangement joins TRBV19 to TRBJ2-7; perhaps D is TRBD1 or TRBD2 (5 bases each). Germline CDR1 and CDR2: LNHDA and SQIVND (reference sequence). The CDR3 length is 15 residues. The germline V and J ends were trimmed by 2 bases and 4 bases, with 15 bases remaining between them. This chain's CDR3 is CASSILWDQIYEQYF. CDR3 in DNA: TGTGCCAGTAGTATATTATGGGACCAAATATACGAGCAGTACTTC.

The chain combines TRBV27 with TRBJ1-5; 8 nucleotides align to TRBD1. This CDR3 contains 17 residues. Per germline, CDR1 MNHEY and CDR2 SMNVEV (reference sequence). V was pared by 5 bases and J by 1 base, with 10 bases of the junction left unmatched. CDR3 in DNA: TGTGCCAGCAGTCCTGACAGGGGCTGGGGAAGCAATCAGCCCCAGCATTTT. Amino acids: CASSPDRGWGSNQPQHF.

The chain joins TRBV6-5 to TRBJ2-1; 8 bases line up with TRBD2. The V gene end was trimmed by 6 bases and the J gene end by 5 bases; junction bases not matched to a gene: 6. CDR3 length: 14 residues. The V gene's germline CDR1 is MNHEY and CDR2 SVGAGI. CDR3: CASRTSGSNNEQFF. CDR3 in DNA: TGTGCCAGCAGAACGAGCGGGAGCAACAATGAGCAGTTCTTC.